This T cell receptor beta chain was sequenced for a study of metastatic and nonmetastatic thyroid tumors. TCRdb re-called the PCR reads via MiXCR. The sample has 34,000 or so clones; 15% to 20% are singletons. Judged by abundance, this clone is medium-sized. Prior to thyroid surgery, none of the patients had received any treatment. The CDR3 covers 17 residues. V dropped 5 bases and J dropped 0; count of bases not matched to a gene: 11. Germline CDR1 and CDR2: DFQATT and SNEGSKA (reference sequence). What was sequenced was blood. The TCR originated in a female donor with papillary thyroid cancer or a benign thyroid nodule (not recorded which). Some clones in this sample may be carry-over from other donors' samples. This chain links TRBV20-1 with TRBJ2-3; 10 bases agree with TRBD2. Written as DNA, the CDR3 is TGCAGTGCTCAATCGGGGCTAGCGGGAGTAAGCACAGATACGCAGTATTTT. Protein sequence: CSAQSGLAGVSTDTQYF.